This T cell receptor (beta chain) was recovered during a study of T-cell reconstitution after alpha-beta-depleted transplantation in children. This clonotype was counted only a few times. The CDR3 consists of 13 residues. Germline loops: CDR1 ENHRY, CDR2 SYGVKD. Trimming took 8 bases from V and 3 from J; bases not matched to a gene: 4. Unique molecular identifiers were used to barcode this TCRbeta library. Via MiXCR, TCRdb re-called the PCR reads, giving one row per CDR3 protein. This sample has roughly 500,000 distinct CDR3 sequences, with approximately 32% found just once. The receptor comes from a human donor who donated a stem cell graft to a child with aplastic anemia. The input for sequencing was PBMCs from the stem cell graft donor, taken from the stem cell graft. The chain links TRBV10-3 to TRBJ1-5; 7 bases are a match to TRBD1. CDR3 bases: TGTGCCATCCGAGACAGGGACAATCAGCCCCAGCATTTT. Translating gives CAIRDRDNQPQHF.